This paragraph covers one T cell receptor (beta chain) sequence. The data were taken from a study of blood T cell repertoires in COVID-19. CDR3 length: 16 amino acids. V gave up 6 bases and J gave up 4 bases; unmatched junction bases: 14. Germline CDR1 is SNHLY and CDR2 is FYNNEI. Repertoires were generated with immunoSEQ multiplex PCR, while TCRdb's copy carries only in-frame clones and drops some. The table lists fewer than 650,000 clones, 85% to 90% of them singletons. This rearrangement joins TRBV2 to TRBJ2-7; TRBD1 matches 8 bases. Input material: peripheral blood. The sequence came from a woman aged 50 to 60 with COVID-19, enrolled during active disease. The CDR3 spells CASSPPRGQGVYEQYF. The CDR3, as DNA: TGTGCCAGCAGCCCACCGAGAGGACAGGGTGTATACGAGCAGTACTTC.